This T cell receptor beta chain is from a study of cytomegalovirus exposure and HLA in healthy donors. General study points: Most TCR sequences were seen very rarely across donors, but some public TCRs occurred in many.

This clone was found once. The antigen is undetermined. Generated by immunoSEQ multiplex PCR, the TCRdb table keeps only in-frame clones and is missing some. The data contain 200,000 to 250,000 clones, over 80% of them singletons. Separate from the 666-subject first cohort, the roughly 110-subject validation cohort was the one that the donors belonged to. Sequencing input: PBMCs. The receptor was isolated from a woman aged 18-29 years in good health and CMV-seronegative.

The CDR3 spells CASSPPGQHTEQYF. The DNA of the CDR3 is TGTGCCAGCAGTCCTCCGGGACAGCATACCGAGCAGTACTTC. The chain links TRBV28 to TRBJ2-7, with 7 bases aligning to TRBD1. Germline V gene lookup returns CDR1 MDHEN and CDR2 SYDVKM. V lost 5 bases, J lost 6 bases, and 10 bases stayed unmatched. The CDR3 spans 14 residues.